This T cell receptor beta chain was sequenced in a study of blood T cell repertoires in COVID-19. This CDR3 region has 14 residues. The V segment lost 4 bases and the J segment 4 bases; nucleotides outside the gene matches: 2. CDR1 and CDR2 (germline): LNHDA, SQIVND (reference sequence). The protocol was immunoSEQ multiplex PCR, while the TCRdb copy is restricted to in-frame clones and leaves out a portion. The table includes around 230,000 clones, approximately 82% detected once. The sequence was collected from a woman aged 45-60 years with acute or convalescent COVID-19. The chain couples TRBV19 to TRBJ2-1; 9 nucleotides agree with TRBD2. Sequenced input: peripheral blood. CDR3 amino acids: CASSTLAGYNEQFF. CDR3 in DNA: TGTGCCAGTAGTACCCTAGCGGGGTACAATGAGCAGTTCTTC.